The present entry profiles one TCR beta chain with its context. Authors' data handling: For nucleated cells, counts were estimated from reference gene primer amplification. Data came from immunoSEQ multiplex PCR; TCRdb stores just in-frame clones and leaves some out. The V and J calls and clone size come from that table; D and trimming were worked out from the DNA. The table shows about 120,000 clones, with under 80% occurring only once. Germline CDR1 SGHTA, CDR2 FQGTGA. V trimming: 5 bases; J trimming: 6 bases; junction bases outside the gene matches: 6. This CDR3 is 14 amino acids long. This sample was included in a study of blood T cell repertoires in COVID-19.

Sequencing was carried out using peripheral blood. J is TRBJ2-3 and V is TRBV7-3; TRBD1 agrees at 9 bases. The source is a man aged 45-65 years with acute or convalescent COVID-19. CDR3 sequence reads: CASSPGTGSDTQYF. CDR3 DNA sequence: TGTGCCAGCAGCCCCGGGACAGGGTCCGATACGCAGTATTTT.